The source of this TCR beta chain is a study of OX40 agonist ivuxolimab in advanced cancers. Study-level points and caveats: Expanded peripheral T cells had an undetermined antigen specificity.

Individuals having autoimmune disease history or systemic immunosuppression were not enrolled. This table comes from immunoSEQ multiplex PCR, and its TCRdb copy is limited to in-frame clones, with some not included. The sample includes 60,000 to 75,000 clones, roughly 86% seen only once; the top ten take roughly 5%. Trimming cost V 6 bases and J 1 base; bases outside gene matches: 14. Germline CDR1 reads LNHDA; CDR2 reads SQIVND (reference sequence). The CDR3 runs 19 residues. About this clone itself: Its antigen is unknown.

This clonotype originated in an adult with an advanced solid tumor such as melanoma, head and neck, liver or kidney cancer. The V gene is TRBV19, the J gene TRBJ2-2, with 10 nucleotides matching TRBD1. Sample: CD4+ or CD8+ T cells sorted from blood, taken in a trial of the OX40 agonist ivuxolimab. The CDR3 nucleotides are TGTGCCAGTAGCAATTATGCCGGGACAGGGGCCCTGAACACCGGGGAGCTGTTTTTT. This gives the protein CASSNYAGTGALNTGELFF.